This TCR beta chain comes out of a study of blood T cell repertoires in COVID-19. The CDR3 contains 15 residues. Germline CDR1 MGHDK, CDR2 SYGVNS. Germline trimming cut 4 bases from V and 8 bases from J; bases unmatched to any gene: 6. Here immunoSEQ multiplex PCR was the method, and the copy in TCRdb shows in-frame clones only, minus some. The sample yields about 88,000 clones, about 85% seen once. Sequenced: peripheral blood. This chain links TRBV25-1 with TRBJ1-4; 11 nucleotides match TRBD1. This clonotype was obtained from a male donor with acute or convalescent COVID-19. DNA for the CDR3: TGTGCCAGCAGTGCCTCGGGACAGGGGGAGGAAAAACTGTTTTTT. This gives the protein CASSASGQGEEKLFF.